This TCR beta chain is from a study of T cells in tumors after PD-1 blockade. Repertoires were generated with immunoSEQ multiplex PCR, while TCRdb's copy carries only in-frame clones and drops some. In the table there are 4,500 to 5,000 clones, approximately 60% of which are singletons. With 7 bases removed from V and 2 bases from J, the gap between germline ends came to 9 bases. CDR3 length: 14 amino acids. The V gene's germline CDR1 is SGHTA and CDR2 FQGTGA. The V gene is TRBV7-3, the J gene TRBJ2-6; D remains unclear. This TCR derives from a human donor with basal cell carcinoma. The sample was tumor tissue, taken after anti-PD-1 treatment. CDR3 nucleotide sequence: TGTGCCAGCAAGACGACGGCTGGGGCCAACGTCCTGACTTTC. This sequence encodes CASKTTAGANVLTF.